This T cell receptor (beta chain) was found in a study of cytomegalovirus exposure and HLA in healthy donors. Study-wide results and caveats: Common viral pathogens seemed to be connected with several of the most significant clusters, according to a later analysis. One variant, a missense change in DCLRE1C, was linked in a later analysis to TCR beta V- and J-gene trimming.

Comments on this clone: As yet, its antigen is unknown.

Trimming shortened V by 6 bases and J by 7 bases, and 7 bases separated the two germline ends. The CDR3 is 12 amino acids. Germline V CDR1 and CDR2: LNHDA, SQIVND (reference sequence). The primer mix had 60 Vbeta and 13 Jbeta primers. Data came from immunoSEQ multiplex PCR; TCRdb stores just in-frame clones and leaves some out. In all, the sample yields 35,000 to 45,000 clones. The V and J genes are TRBV19 and TRBJ1-6; D unresolved. Sequenced: PBMCs. This sequence originates from a human donor in good health. The CDR3 coding sequence is TGTGCCAGTAGGGGAGAAAATTCACCCCTCCACTTT. Its translation is CASRGENSPLHF.